A selection of T cell receptor beta chains follows, all from one sample in a study of blood T cell repertoires in COVID-19. Libraries were prepared by immunoSEQ multiplex PCR; TCRdb keeps only in-frame clonotypes and omits some of them. This table holds 200,000 to 250,000 clones, 88% found once. The sequenced sample was peripheral blood. All receptors derive from a woman aged 55 to 70 with acute or convalescent COVID-19. Each CDR3 is given with its conserved first and last residue. D genes are given only for firm matches. Size is stated for part of the rows, as once, few or many counts, or as a class when the clone is expanded.

v_call,clone_size,d_call,j_call,cdr3_aa,cdr3_nt
TRBV6-5,.,.,TRBJ1-4,CASSYGGHNEKLFF,TGTGCCAGCAGTTACGGAGGGCATAATGAAAAACTGTTTTTT
TRBV7-8,.,TRBD2,TRBJ2-7,CASRASREYDEQYF,TGTGCCAGCAGGGCGTCGCGGGAGTATGACGAGCAGTACTTC
TRBV3-1/TRBV3-2,.,.,TRBJ1-2,CASSQVGFRVSYTF,TGTGCCAGCAGCCAAGTCGGATTCCGGGTTAGCTACACCTTC
TRBV6-5,.,.,TRBJ2-5,CASSRQETVAETQYF,TGTGCCAGCAGCCGACAAGAGACAGTCGCGGAGACCCAGTACTTC
TRBV7-6,.,.,TRBJ2-1,CASSPHPHGLSRNEQFF,TGTGCCAGCAGCCCTCATCCTCATGGACTATCGAGGAATGAGCAGTTCTTC
TRBV2,few,.,TRBJ2-3,CASEGNTDTQYF,TGTGCCAGCGAGGGAAACACAGATACGCAGTATTTT
TRBV19,.,TRBD1,TRBJ1-1,CASSVGTVFMNTEAFF,TGTGCCAGTAGCGTGGGGACAGTATTTATGAACACTGAAGCTTTCTTT
TRBV9,few,TRBD2,TRBJ2-1,CASSVELAGRFNEQFF,TGTGCCAGCAGCGTTGAACTAGCGGGGAGGTTCAATGAGCAGTTCTTC
TRBV12-3/TRBV12-4,few,TRBD2,TRBJ2-1,CAVDTSGSYEQFF,TGTGCCGTAGACACTAGCGGGAGCTATGAGCAGTTCTTC
TRBV5-1,.,TRBD1,TRBJ2-7,CASSRQGDTYEQYF,TGCGCCAGCAGCCGTCAGGGGGACACCTACGAGCAGTACTTC
TRBV18,.,TRBD1,TRBJ1-5,CASSPPTGIRYQPQHF,TGTGCCAGCTCACCACCGACAGGGATAAGATATCAGCCCCAGCATTTT
TRBV7-9,.,TRBD1,TRBJ1-1,CASSLGTGGRSFF,TGTGCCAGCAGCTTAGGCACAGGGGGCCGGTCTTTCTTT
TRBV18,.,TRBD1,TRBJ1-4,CASSAGQGDFEKLFF,TGTGCCAGCTCAGCCGGACAGGGGGACTTTGAAAAACTGTTTTTT
TRBV9,.,.,TRBJ2-1,CASSEEGQQYYNEQFF,TGTGCCAGCAGCGAGGAGGGACAGCAATACTACAATGAGCAGTTCTTC
TRBV11-2,.,TRBD1,TRBJ1-1,CASRFIDRANTEAFF,TGTGCCAGCAGATTCATTGACAGGGCGAACACTGAAGCTTTCTTT
TRBV5-1,.,TRBD1,TRBJ1-1,CASRKGSGTGRYAEAFF,TGCGCCAGCAGAAAAGGGTCCGGGACAGGGAGATACGCTGAAGCTTTCTTT